Listed here are 6 T cell receptor beta chains from one sample, sequenced in a study of technical replicates of blood from a few donors. Assay: immunoSEQ multiplex PCR; the TCRdb copy retains only in-frame clones and omits some. The sample gives roughly 56,000 clones, about 96% of which show up once; roughly 3.1% is in the top ten. Material: PBMCs. These receptors were obtained from a human donor in good health. Some clones in this sample may be carry-over from other donors' samples.

V gene TRBV2 combines with J gene TRBJ2-7; 7 nucleotides agree with TRBD1. J lost 2 bases, V lost 4 bases, and 5 bases had no gene match. This CDR3 is 14 amino acids long. Germline values: CDR1 SNHLY, CDR2 FYNNEI. The CDR3 bases are TGTGCCAGCAGTGCTACAGGGGTTCCCTACGAGCAGTACTTC. The encoded protein is CASSATGVPYEQYF.

V usage is TRBV27 and J usage is TRBJ1-6; 7 bases fit TRBD1. The CDR3 length is 16 residues. Trimming cost V 4 bases and J 1 base; bases outside gene matches: 4. Germline V CDR1 and CDR2: MNHEY, SMNVEV (reference sequence). In nucleotides, the CDR3 is TGTGCCAGCAGTTCACCGACAGGGTCCTATAATTCACCCCTCCACTTT. It encodes CASSSPTGSYNSPLHF.

The rearrangement uses TRBV13 and TRBJ2-7; 8 bases are a match to TRBD2. V was clipped by 5 bases and J by 5 bases; unmatched bases: 11. In germline, CDR1 is PRHDT, CDR2 FYEKMQ (reference sequence). The CDR3 length is 15 residues. This CDR3 reads CASSQTGRVGNEQYF. The CDR3, as DNA: TGTGCCAGCAGCCAGACCGGGAGGGTCGGGAACGAGCAGTACTTC.

The V and J genes are TRBV18 and TRBJ2-7; the match to TRBD2 covers 9 bases. Germline loops: CDR1 KGHSH, CDR2 LQKENI. This CDR3 is 15 amino acids long. After removal of 2 bases from V and 2 bases from J, the junction contained 4 bases not matched to a gene. The CDR3 nucleotides are TGTGCCAGCTCACCATTTAGCGGGAGCCCCTACGAGCAGTACTTC. Amino acid sequence: CASSPFSGSPYEQYF.

The V gene is TRBV9, the J gene TRBJ2-2; 7 bases are shared with TRBD2. This CDR3 has 15 residues. Trimming at V came to 2 bases and at J to 5 bases, leaving 6 bases not matched to a gene. The V gene's germline CDR1 is SGDLS and CDR2 YYNGEE. CDR3 amino acids: CASSVASGNTGELFF. DNA for the CDR3: TGTGCCAGCAGCGTGGCTAGCGGAAATACCGGGGAGCTGTTTTTT. The full variable domain, completed using reference TRBV9 and TRBJ2-2, is DSGVTQTPKHLITATGQRVTLRCSPRSGDLSVYWYQQSLDQGLQFLIQYYNGEERAKGNILERFSAQQFPDLHSELNLSSLELGDSALYFCASSVASGNTGELFFGEGSRLTVL.

This sequence joins TRBV6-4 and TRBJ2-1, with 13 positions matching TRBD2. In germline, CDR1 is MRHNA, CDR2 SNTAGT. Unmatched junction bases numbered 4, after V lost 5 bases and J lost 6 bases. The CDR3 runs to 15 residues. The DNA of the CDR3 is TGTGCCAGCAGTAGTGGACTAGCGGGAGCCAATGAGCAGTTCTTC. Amino acids: CASSSGLAGANEQFF.